What follows is one T cell receptor beta chain and its context. What it binds is not known. Bulk tumor genomic DNA was the template, and each sample received 600 to 700 ng. Several spatially distant biopsies were obtained per primary tumor intraoperatively. Patients had untreated, newly diagnosed non-small cell lung cancer and underwent curative surgery. In a multiplex PCR, 32 V and 13 J primers amplified TCR beta CDR3. TCRdb used MiXCR to reprocess the multiplex PCR reads, holding one entry per CDR3 protein. The sample holds approximately 4,200 distinct CDR3 sequences, around 27% seen once. The sample originates from a study of immune heterogeneity within non-small cell lung tumors. As for the study in general: It was found that the tumors were a few squamous cell carcinomas, roughly 9 non-squamous carcinomas and 1 not otherwise specified.

Findings of the study overall: The high-frequency T-cell receptor beta clonotypes mostly did not match up between individual patients. While identical dominant CDR3 beta clonotypes recurred across tumor sites within a patient, high-frequency clones unique to individual sites also appeared.

CDR3 size: 15 residues. Germline CDR1 is MNHNY and CDR2 is SVGAGI (reference sequence). Trimming took off 0 bases at V and 2 bases at J, with 8 bases between the two ends. The chain uses TRBV6-6 and TRBJ2-1; the D is unclear. This TCR was recovered from a man in his 60s with non-small cell lung cancer. Sequenced: lung tumor tissue. DNA of the CDR3: TGTGCCAGCAGTTACTCCAAAGCAACCTACAATGAGCAGTTCTTC. Its translation is CASSYSKATYNEQFF.